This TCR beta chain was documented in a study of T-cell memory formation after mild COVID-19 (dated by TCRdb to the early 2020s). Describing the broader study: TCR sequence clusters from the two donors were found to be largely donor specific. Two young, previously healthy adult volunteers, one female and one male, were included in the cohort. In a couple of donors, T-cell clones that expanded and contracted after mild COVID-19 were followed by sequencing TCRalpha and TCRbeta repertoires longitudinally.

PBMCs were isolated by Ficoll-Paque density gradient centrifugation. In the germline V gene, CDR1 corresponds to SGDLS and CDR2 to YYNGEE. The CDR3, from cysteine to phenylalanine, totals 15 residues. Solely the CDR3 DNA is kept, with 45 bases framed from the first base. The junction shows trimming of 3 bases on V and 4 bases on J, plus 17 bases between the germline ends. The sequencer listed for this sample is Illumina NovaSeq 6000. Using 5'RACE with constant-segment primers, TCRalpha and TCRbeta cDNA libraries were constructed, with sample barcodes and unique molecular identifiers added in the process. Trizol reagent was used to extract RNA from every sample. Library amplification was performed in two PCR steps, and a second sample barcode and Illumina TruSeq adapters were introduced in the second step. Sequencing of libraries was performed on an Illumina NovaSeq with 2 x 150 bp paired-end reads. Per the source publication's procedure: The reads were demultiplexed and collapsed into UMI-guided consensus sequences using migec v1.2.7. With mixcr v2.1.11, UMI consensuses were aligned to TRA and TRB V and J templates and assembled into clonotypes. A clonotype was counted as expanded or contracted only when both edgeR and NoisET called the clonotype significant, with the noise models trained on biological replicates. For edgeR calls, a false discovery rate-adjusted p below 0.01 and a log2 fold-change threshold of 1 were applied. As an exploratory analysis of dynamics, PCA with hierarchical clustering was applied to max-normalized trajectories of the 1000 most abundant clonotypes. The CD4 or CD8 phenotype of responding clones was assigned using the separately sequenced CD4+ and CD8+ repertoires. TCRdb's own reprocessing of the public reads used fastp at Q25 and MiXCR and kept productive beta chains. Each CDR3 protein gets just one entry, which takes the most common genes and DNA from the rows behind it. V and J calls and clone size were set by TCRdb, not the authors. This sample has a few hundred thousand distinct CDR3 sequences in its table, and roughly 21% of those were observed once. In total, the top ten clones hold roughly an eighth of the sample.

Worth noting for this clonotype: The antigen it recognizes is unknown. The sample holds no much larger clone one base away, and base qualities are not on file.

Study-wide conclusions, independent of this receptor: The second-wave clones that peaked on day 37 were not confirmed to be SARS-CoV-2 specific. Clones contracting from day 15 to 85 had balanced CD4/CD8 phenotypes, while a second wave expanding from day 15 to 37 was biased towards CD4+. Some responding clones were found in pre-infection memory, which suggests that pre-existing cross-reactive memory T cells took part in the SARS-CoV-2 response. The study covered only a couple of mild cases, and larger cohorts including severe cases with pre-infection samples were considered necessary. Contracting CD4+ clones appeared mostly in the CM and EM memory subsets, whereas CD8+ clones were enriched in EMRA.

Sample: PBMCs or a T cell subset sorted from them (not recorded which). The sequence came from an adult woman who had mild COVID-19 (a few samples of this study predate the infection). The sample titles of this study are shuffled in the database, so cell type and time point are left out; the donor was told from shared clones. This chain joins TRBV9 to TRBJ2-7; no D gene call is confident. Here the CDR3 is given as CASSADPFGQYEQYF. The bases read TGTGCCAGCAGCGCCGACCCGTTCGGGCAGTACGAGCAGTACTTC.